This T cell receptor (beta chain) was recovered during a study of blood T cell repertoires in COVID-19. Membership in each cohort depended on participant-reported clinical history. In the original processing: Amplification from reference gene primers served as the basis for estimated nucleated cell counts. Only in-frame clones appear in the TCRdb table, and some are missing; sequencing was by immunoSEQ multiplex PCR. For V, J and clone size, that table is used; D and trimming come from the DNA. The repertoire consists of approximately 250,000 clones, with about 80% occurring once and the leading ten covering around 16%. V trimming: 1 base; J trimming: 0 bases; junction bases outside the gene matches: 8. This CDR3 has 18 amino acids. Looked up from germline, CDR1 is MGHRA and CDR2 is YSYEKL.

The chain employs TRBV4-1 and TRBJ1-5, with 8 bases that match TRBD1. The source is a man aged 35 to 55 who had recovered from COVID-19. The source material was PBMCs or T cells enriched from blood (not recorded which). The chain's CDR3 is CASSQGQGTFYSNQPQHF. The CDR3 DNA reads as TGCGCCAGCAGCCAAGGACAGGGGACTTTTTATAGCAATCAGCCCCAGCATTTT.